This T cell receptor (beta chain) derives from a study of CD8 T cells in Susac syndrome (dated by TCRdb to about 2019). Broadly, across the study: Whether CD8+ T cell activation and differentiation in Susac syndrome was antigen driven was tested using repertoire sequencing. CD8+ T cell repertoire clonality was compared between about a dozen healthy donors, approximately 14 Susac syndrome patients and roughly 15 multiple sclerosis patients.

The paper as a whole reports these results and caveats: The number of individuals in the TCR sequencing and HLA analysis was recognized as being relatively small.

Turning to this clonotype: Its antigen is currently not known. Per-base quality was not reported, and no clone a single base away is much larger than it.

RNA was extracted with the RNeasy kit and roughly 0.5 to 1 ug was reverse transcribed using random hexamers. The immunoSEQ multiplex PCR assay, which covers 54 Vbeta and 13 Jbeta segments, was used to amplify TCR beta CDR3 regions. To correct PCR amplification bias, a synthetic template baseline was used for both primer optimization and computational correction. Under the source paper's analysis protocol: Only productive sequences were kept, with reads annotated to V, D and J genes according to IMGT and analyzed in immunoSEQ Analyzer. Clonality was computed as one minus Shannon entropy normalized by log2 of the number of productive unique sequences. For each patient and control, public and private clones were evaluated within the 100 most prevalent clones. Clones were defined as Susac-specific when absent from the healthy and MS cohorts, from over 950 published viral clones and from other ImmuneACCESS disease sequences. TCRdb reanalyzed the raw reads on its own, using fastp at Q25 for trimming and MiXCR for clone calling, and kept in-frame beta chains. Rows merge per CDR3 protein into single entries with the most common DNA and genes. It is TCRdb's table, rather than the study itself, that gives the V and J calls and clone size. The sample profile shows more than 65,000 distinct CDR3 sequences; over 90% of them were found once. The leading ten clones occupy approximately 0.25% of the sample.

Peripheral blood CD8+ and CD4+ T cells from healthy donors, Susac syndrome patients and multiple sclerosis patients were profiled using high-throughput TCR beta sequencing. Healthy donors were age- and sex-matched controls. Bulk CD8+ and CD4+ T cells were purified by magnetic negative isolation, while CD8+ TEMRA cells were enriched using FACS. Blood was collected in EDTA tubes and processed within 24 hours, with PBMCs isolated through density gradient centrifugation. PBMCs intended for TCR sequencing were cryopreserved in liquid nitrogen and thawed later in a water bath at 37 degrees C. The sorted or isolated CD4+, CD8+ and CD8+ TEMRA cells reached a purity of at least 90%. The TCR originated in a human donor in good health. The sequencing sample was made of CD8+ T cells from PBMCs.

The DNA sequence is TGTGCCAGCAGCTCCGGGTGGTACGAGCAGTACTTC. Translated, it gives CASSSGWYEQYF. Recombination connected TRBV7-9 to TRBJ2-7, with the D gene not confidently named. The germline V gene (reference sequence) specifies SEHNR as CDR1 and FQNEAQ as CDR2. The CDR3 covers 12 residues, taking in both the cysteine and the phenylalanine. The CDR3 DNA has 36 bases and is translated from base 1. The V and J ends are trimmed by 4 bases and 4 bases, leaving 8 bases between them.